This T cell receptor (beta chain) was profiled in a study of blood T cell repertoires in COVID-19 (dated by TCRdb to the early 2020s). Context from the whole study: Collaborator samples came from the United States, Italy and Spain and covered acute and convalescent phases of COVID-19. The material from the prospective study consisted of cDNA or gDNA derived from T cells, B-cell-depleted T cells, or PBMCs. The dataset comprised deeply sampled blood TCRbeta repertoires from subjects exposed to, actively infected with, or recovered from COVID-19. The repertoires were released in a freely available public database intended as a resource for research on the immune response to SARS-CoV-2. Samples came from the ongoing ImmuneRACE study (first 160 participants) plus 1,254 subjects from 6 global collaborators. Sample metadata almost always included a de-identified subject ID, COVID-19 status, age in years and sex. HLA class I and class II types, where available, came from metadata supplied by the sample provider rather than from assay-based typing.

From the cysteine up to the phenylalanine, the CDR3 has a length of 15 residues. The only DNA kept is the CDR3, 45 bases in frame from the first base. V and J are trimmed by 5 bases and 6 bases, and the gene matches miss 7 bases of the junction. CDR1 and CDR2 are drawn from the germline V gene: MNHEY, SVGAGI. The immunoSEQ Assay, a bias-controlled multiplex PCR, was used to amplify TCRbeta CDR3 regions from genomic DNA. The source study handled its data this way. Within the assay, amplification of reference gene primers was used to estimate how many nucleated cells each sample contained. Sequence reads were collapsed and filtered to measure the absolute abundance of every unique TCRbeta CDR3 rearrangement. For each sample, productive Simpson clonality was calculated by taking the square root of Simpson's diversity index across productive rearrangements. As stored in TCRdb, this immuneACCESS dataset retains in-frame rearrangements with V and J assigned. A fraction of the clones does not appear; measured against another copy, unresolved V genes explain less than half of the discrepancy, and the remainder lacks a known reason. V, J and clone size are those of that table, while D and trimming were read from the DNA. The sample includes 250,000 to 300,000 clones, with around four fifths observed a single time. 3.5% to 5.5% of the sample rests with the top ten.

Beyond this particular receptor, the publication reports: Clinical and demographic metadata were provided uncurated, with the amount varying by source and participant.

Another Seattle source contributed samples from volunteer blood donors who had recovered from COVID-19. Collaborating institutions collected whole blood in K2EDTA tubes following their own protocols. For TCRbeta analysis, collaborator samples were shipped as frozen whole blood, as isolated PBMCs, or as DNA extracted from either sample type. A word on this clone: It lacks a known antigen. No base qualities exist here, and no much larger clone lies one base off it.

This sequence was found in a man between 60 and 70 years old who had recovered from COVID-19. This chain joins TRBV6-5 to TRBJ2-7; 13 bases in the junction line up with TRBD2. The sample taken for sequencing was peripheral blood. CDR3 loop: CASSRTSGSFGEQYF. The DNA reads TGTGCCAGCAGTCGGACTAGCGGGAGTTTCGGCGAGCAGTACTTC.